A selection of T cell receptor beta chains follows, all from one sample in a study of cytomegalovirus exposure and HLA in healthy donors. The assay was immunoSEQ multiplex PCR, and TCRdb's table has in-frame clones only and misses some. The data contain 65,000 to 90,000 clones, 70% to 85% of them seen just once; the ten biggest clones take up 2% to 3%. The sequenced sample was PBMCs. The receptors originated from a man aged 25 to 40 in good health and CMV-seronegative. Each CDR3 is given with its conserved first and last residue. Each record gives: clone size, J gene, V gene, D gene, CDR3 DNA, CDR3 protein. The D gene is left open where the match is weak. Expanded clones get a size class; other rows say once, few or many, or leave the size out.

NA TRBJ2-4 TRBV4-1 NA TGCGCCAGCAGCCCCGGGCCCGGACAGAATCTAGCCAAAAACATTCAGTACTTC CASSPGPGQNLAKNIQYF
NA TRBJ1-2 TRBV7-2 TRBD1 TGTGCCAGCACCTTCGCAGGGGGCAAGACTCCCTATGGCTACACCTTC CASTFAGGKTPYGYTF
once TRBJ2-2 TRBV6-4 NA TGTGCCAGCAGTGCCACTTACACCGGGGAGCTGTTTTTT CASSATYTGELFF
NA TRBJ2-7 TRBV29-1 NA TGCAGCGTTGAAGAAAACAGTTCCTACGAGCAGTACTTC CSVEENSSYEQYF
NA TRBJ1-3 TRBV9 NA TGTGCCAGCAGCGTAGCTTTCCAGTCTGGAAACACCATATATTTT CASSVAFQSGNTIYF
NA TRBJ1-3 TRBV7-2 TRBD1 TGTGCCAGCAGCCAGTGGACAGGCTCTGGAAACACCATATATTTT CASSQWTGSGNTIYF
NA TRBJ1-6 TRBV6-1 NA TGTGCCGGCAAAATGAGCTCCTATAATTCACCCCTCCACTTT CAGKMSSYNSPLHF
NA TRBJ2-7 TRBV19 NA TGTGCCAGTACCCTGTCGGGGGGCACCTACGAGCAGTACTTC CASTLSGGTYEQYF
NA TRBJ2-1 TRBV2 TRBD2 TGTGCCAGCAGTGAACGACTAGCGGGAGAAGGTGAGCAGTTCTTC CASSERLAGEGEQFF
NA TRBJ2-3 TRBV19 NA TGTGCCAGTAATGGAGATAGAAGAGATACGCAGTATTTT CASNGDRRDTQYF
NA TRBJ1-2 TRBV7-9 TRBD1 TGTGCCAGCAGCCCCCGGGACAGGGAACTTTGGGGCTACACCTTC CASSPRDRELWGYTF
NA TRBJ2-1 TRBV7-6 NA TGTGCCAGCAGCTTAGCTTCTACGGGATACAATGAGCAGTTCTTC CASSLASTGYNEQFF
NA TRBJ2-7 TRBV14 NA TGTGCCAGCAGCCTCTACTACGAGCAGTACTTC CASSLYYEQYF
NA TRBJ1-1 TRBV6-4 NA TGTGCCAGCAGTGACGAGGAGAACACTGAAGCTTTCTTT CASSDEENTEAFF
NA TRBJ1-2 TRBV28 NA TGTGCCAGCAGTTTGGGTGGGGAGCGGGGTCGGGGTGGCTACACCTTC CASSLGGERGRGGYTF
few TRBJ1-4 TRBV2 TRBD1 TGTGCCAGCAGTGGCCGGGACAGGTGGGAAAAACTGTTTTTT CASSGRDRWEKLFF
NA TRBJ2-7 TRBV27 TRBD2 TGTGCCAGCTGGAGGTTCGCGGGAGGGCCCCACGAGCAGTACTTC CASWRFAGGPHEQYF
NA TRBJ1-1 TRBV5-1 NA TGCGCCAGCAGCTTGGGTAACTCTGAAGCTTTCTTT CASSLGNSEAFF
few TRBJ2-5 TRBV15 TRBD1 TGTGCCACCAGTACAGGGGGCGAGGCGGAGACCCAGTACTTC CATSTGGEAETQYF
NA TRBJ1-1 TRBV28 NA TGTGCCAGCAGTTCCCCTCCGAAAGGGGCCAGTGAAGCTTTCTTT CASSSPPKGASEAFF
NA TRBJ2-7 TRBV7-9 NA TGTTCCAGCAGTCGGCAGGGGAACGAGCAGTACTTC CSSSRQGNEQYF
NA TRBJ2-7 TRBV30 NA TGTGCCTGGAGGCGGCGGTGGTCTACCTACGAGCAGTACTTC CAWRRRWSTYEQYF
NA TRBJ2-7 TRBV10-2 TRBD2 TGCGCCAGCAGTGACCGGACTAGCGGGGGGTACGAGCAGTACTTC CASSDRTSGGYEQYF
NA TRBJ1-1 TRBV29-1 NA TGCAGCGTTGCATGGGGTAGCGCTAACACTGAAGCTTTCTTT CSVAWGSANTEAFF
NA TRBJ2-2 TRBV4-3 TRBD2 TGCGCCAGCAGCCAAAACGCGGGAGTGTCCGGGGAGCTGTTTTTT CASSQNAGVSGELFF
NA TRBJ2-1 TRBV2 NA TGTGCCAGCAAAACTAGTTACCATGAGCAGTTCTTC CASKTSYHEQFF
once TRBJ1-1 TRBV7-2 NA TGTGCCAGCAGCTTAGGAAGACACTTGAACACTGAAGCTTTCTTT CASSLGRHLNTEAFF
NA TRBJ2-3 TRBV28 NA TGTGCCAGCAGTCTTACAGGACCCGGGCAGTATTTT CASSLTGPGQYF
NA TRBJ1-6 TRBV6-1 NA TGTGCCAGCAGTGTACGGGAAAATCGCCGGGACTCCTATAATTCACCCCTCCACTTT CASSVRENRRDSYNSPLHF
NA TRBJ1-5 TRBV5-1 NA TGCGCCAGCAGCGATGATATGGCTGGGCCCCAGCATTTT CASSDDMAGPQHF
few TRBJ1-2 TRBV9 NA TGTGCCAGCAGCCCAGGGTATGGCTACACCTTC CASSPGYGYTF
NA TRBJ2-3 TRBV25-1 TRBD1 TGTGCCAGCAGTGACCGGTTGGGACAGGGAGGTACGCAGTATTTT CASSDRLGQGGTQYF
few TRBJ2-1 TRBV4-2 TRBD2 TGTGCCCGCAGCCAAGATGGGACTAGCGGATACAATGAGCAGTTCTTC CARSQDGTSGYNEQFF
NA TRBJ2-7 TRBV6-5 TRBD1 TGTGCCAGCAGTCGCGACAGGGGTGTTAACGAGCAGTACTTC CASSRDRGVNEQYF
NA TRBJ2-5 TRBV10-3 TRBD2 TGTGCCATCGGACTAGCGGGAGGTGAGACCCAGTACTTC CAIGLAGGETQYF
NA TRBJ2-1 TRBV12-5 NA TGTGCTAGTGGTTTGTCAGGGGTGAATGAGCAGTTCTTC CASGLSGVNEQFF
NA TRBJ2-6 TRBV7-2 NA TGTGCCAGCAGCTTCGCCGGGTCTGGGGCCAACGTCCTGACTTTC CASSFAGSGANVLTF
NA TRBJ1-5 TRBV27 TRBD1 TGTGCCAGCAGGACAGGGGGGAGTCAGCCCCAGCATTTT CASRTGGSQPQHF
NA TRBJ2-2 TRBV7-9 TRBD1 TGTGCCAGCAGCCGCAGGGGGTCGGGGAAGGCCGGGGAGCTGTTTTTT CASSRRGSGKAGELFF
NA TRBJ1-3 TRBV5-1 NA TGCGCCAGCAGCTCATTCGGAGGAACTACAGGGAGTGCTGGAAACACCATATATTTT CASSSFGGTTGSAGNTIYF
NA TRBJ2-5 TRBV9 TRBD1 TGTGCCAGCAGCGTAGGACAGGGAGAGACCCAGTACTTC CASSVGQGETQYF
NA TRBJ2-2 TRBV25-1 NA TGTGCCAGCAGTGAATTCGGGACATCGAACACCGGGGAGCTGTTTTTT CASSEFGTSNTGELFF
medium-sized TRBJ2-5 TRBV29-1 NA TGCAGCGTTGGGCCCCAGGGCCAAGAGACCCAGTACTTC CSVGPQGQETQYF
NA TRBJ1-1 TRBV10-2 NA TGCGCCAGCAGTCCTGCGCGAGAAGCTTTCTTT CASSPAREAFF
NA TRBJ2-3 TRBV7-7 NA TGTGCTAGCAGTGACTATCTGGGGGATACGCAGTATTTT CASSDYLGDTQYF
NA TRBJ2-7 TRBV28 TRBD1 TGTGCCAGCAGGGGACCCGGGACAGGTTATTTCTACGAGCAGTACTTC CASRGPGTGYFYEQYF
NA TRBJ2-3 TRBV2 NA TGTGCCAGCAGTGACCCGGCGGAAGCAGATACGCAGTATTTT CASSDPAEADTQYF
NA TRBJ1-2 TRBV19 TRBD1 TGTGCCAGTAGCGACAGGGGCCGAGCTTATGGCTACACCTTC CASSDRGRAYGYTF
NA TRBJ1-5 TRBV19 NA TGTGCCAGTAGCCGACAATGGCAGCCCCAGCATTTT CASSRQWQPQHF
NA TRBJ1-2 TRBV10-2 NA TGCGCCAGCAGTGAGTCGTTAGGGGTCAATGGCTACACCTTC CASSESLGVNGYTF
NA TRBJ1-2 TRBV5-6 TRBD1 TGTGCCAGCAGAGACAGGGTATTCTCTTTCGGCTACACCTTC CASRDRVFSFGYTF
NA TRBJ2-1 TRBV10-2 NA TGCGCCAGTGGTAGGAGCAATGAGCAGTTCTTC CASGRSNEQFF
NA TRBJ1-2 TRBV28 TRBD1 TGTGCCAGCACTGCAACAGGGGGCGTCGTATGCGGCTACACCTTC CASTATGGVVCGYTF
NA TRBJ1-3 TRBV5-6 NA TGTGCCAGCAGCTTGGTGTGGGGAGGTGGAAACACCATATATTTT CASSLVWGGGNTIYF
NA TRBJ2-7 TRBV6-1 TRBD1 TGTGCCAGCAGTGCAACAGGGGTCTACGAGCAGTACTTC CASSATGVYEQYF
NA TRBJ2-5 TRBV9 TRBD2 TGTGCCAGCAGCCCCAACCTTACACCCCCCGGGGGGGAGACCCAGTACTTC CASSPNLTPPGGETQYF
once TRBJ2-7 TRBV6-5 TRBD2 TGTGCCAGCAGTAAGGGACTAGCGGACCTATACGAGCAGTACTTC CASSKGLADLYEQYF
NA TRBJ1-4 TRBV7-9 NA TGTGCCAGCATGGAGGCAGCAACTAATGAAAAACTGTTTTTT CASMEAATNEKLFF
NA TRBJ2-7 TRBV7-3 NA TGTGCCAGCAGCCCTACCGGGAGCTCCTACAAGCAGTACTTC CASSPTGSSYKQYF
NA TRBJ1-4 TRBV18 NA TGTGCCAGCTCACTGTTCTCCGCCCCAGGACAGATTAATGAAAAACTGTTTTTT CASSLFSAPGQINEKLFF